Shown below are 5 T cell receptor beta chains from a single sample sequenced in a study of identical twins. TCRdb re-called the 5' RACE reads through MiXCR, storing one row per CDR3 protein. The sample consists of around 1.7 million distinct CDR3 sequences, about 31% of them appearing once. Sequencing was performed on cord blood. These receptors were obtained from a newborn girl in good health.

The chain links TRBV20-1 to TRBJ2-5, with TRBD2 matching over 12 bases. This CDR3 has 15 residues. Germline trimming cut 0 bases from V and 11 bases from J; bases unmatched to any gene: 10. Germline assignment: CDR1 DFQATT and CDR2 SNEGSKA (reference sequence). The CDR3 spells CSARDPSGGASEQYF. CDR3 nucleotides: TGCAGTGCTAGAGATCCTAGCGGGGGGGCCTCTGAGCAGTACTTC.

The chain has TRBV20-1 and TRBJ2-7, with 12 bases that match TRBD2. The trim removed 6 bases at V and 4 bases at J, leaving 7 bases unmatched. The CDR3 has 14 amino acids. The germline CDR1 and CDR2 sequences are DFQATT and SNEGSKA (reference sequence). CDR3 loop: CSAVLAGGLYEQYF. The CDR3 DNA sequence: TGCAGTGCCGTACTAGCGGGGGGTCTTTACGAGCAGTACTTC.

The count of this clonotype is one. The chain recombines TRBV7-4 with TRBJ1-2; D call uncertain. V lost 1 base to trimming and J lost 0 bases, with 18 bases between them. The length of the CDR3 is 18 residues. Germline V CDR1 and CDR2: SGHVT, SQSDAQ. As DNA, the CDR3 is TGTGCCAGCAGCTTAGGGTCGAGCAGGAATGCAGCTAACTATGGCTACACCTTC. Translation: CASSLGSSRNAANYGYTF.

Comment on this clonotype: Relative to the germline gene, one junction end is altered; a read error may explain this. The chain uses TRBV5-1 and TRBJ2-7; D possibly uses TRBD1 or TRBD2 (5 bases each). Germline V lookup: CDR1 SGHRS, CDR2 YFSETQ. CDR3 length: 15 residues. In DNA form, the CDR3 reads TGCGCCGGCAGCTTGGCGGGTGAGGGGTTCTACGAGCAGTACTTC. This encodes CAGSLAGEGFYEQYF.

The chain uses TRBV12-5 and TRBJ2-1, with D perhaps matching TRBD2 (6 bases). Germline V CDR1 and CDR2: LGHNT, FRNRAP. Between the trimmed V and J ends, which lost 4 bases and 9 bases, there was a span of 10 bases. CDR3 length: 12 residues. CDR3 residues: CASGYGLLEQFF. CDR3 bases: TGTGCTAGTGGTTATGGACTACTTGAGCAGTTCTTC.